The 17 T cell receptor beta chains below were found in one sample sequenced in a study of shared clonotypes between healthy human individuals. Sequenced by immunoSEQ multiplex PCR; TCRdb stores in-frame clones only, minus some. This table holds about 2.4 million clones, approximately 93% found once. Sequenced input: naive CD4+ T cells from PBMCs. Subset indicated: CD45RA+ positively selected. These receptors were obtained from a man aged 18 to 29 in good health. Some clones in this sample may be carry-over from other donors' samples.

The chain links TRBV9 to TRBJ2-4; D possibly matches TRBD1 or TRBD2 (5 bases each). The V gene lost 5 bases and the J gene lost 9 bases, with 15 bases spanning the gap. The CDR3 length is 13 residues. The germline V gene has CDR1 SGDLS and CDR2 YYNGEE. The CDR3 DNA is TGTGCCAGCAGTGGGACCGAAGTGGGCATTCAGTACTTC. This translates into CASSGTEVGIQYF.

CDR3 coding DNA: TGTGCCAGCAGCGCCGGGACAGGACCTTCTGAAGCTTTCTTT. This codes for CASSAGTGPSEAFF. The V and J genes are TRBV2 and TRBJ1-1; 8 positions agree with TRBD1. V shed 6 bases, J shed 6 bases, and the junction held 9 bases outside the gene matches. CDR3 length: 14 amino acids. The germline gives CDR1 SNHLY, CDR2 FYNNEI.

This rearrangement joins TRBV30 to TRBJ2-7; D is possibly TRBD2 (6 bases). Trimming shortened V by 5 bases and J by 7 bases, and 27 bases separated the two germline ends. The CDR3 has 16 residues. Germline V CDR1 and CDR2: GTSNPN, SVGIG (reference sequence). CDR3 sequence: CAWAIGRDLSSGEQYF. DNA for the CDR3: TGTGCCTGGGCCATAGGCCGGGACTTGTCCTCGGGGGAGCAGTACTTC.

The V gene is TRBV7-6, the J gene TRBJ1-1; D is ambiguous. The germline V gene encodes CDR1 SGHVS and CDR2 FNYEAQ. The CDR3 loop spans 15 amino acids. V was cut by 0 bases and J by 0 bases, with 8 bases left in between. CDR3 sequence: CASSLASNMNTEAFF. CDR3 DNA sequence: TGTGCCAGCAGCTTAGCGTCCAACATGAACACTGAAGCTTTCTTT. The complete variable domain, with remaining parts taken from reference TRBV7-6 and TRBJ1-1, reads GAGVSQSPRYKVTKRGQDVALRCDPISGHVSLYWYRQALGQGPEFLTYFNYEAQQDKSGLPNDRFSAERPEGSISTLTIQRTEQRDSAMYRCASSLASNMNTEAFFGQGTRLTVV.

The chain uses TRBV9 and TRBJ2-1, with D tentatively TRBD1 or TRBD2 (7 bases each). The germline gives CDR1 SGDLS, CDR2 YYNGEE. Trimming removed 0 bases from V and 5 bases from J, with 15 bases in between. This CDR3 spans 16 amino acids. CDR3 sequence: CASSVAPQGRDNEQFF. The CDR3 DNA follows: TGTGCCAGCAGCGTAGCCCCACAGGGGAGGGACAATGAGCAGTTCTTC.

The CDR3 sequence: CASSSYRVGNTEAFF. The CDR3 DNA sequence: TGTGCCAGCAGCTCCTACAGGGTTGGGAACACTGAAGCTTTCTTT. The chain carries TRBV5-8 and TRBJ1-1; a weak D match, TRBD1 (6 bases). V lost 3 bases and J 1 base, leaving 13 bases between the germline ends. The CDR3 spans 15 residues. Per the germline V gene, CDR1 is SGHTS and CDR2 is YDEGEE. Drawing the rest from reference TRBV5-8 and TRBJ1-1, the complete variable domain is EAGVTQSPTHLIKTRGQQATLRCSPISGHTSVYWYQQALGLGLQFLLWYDEGEERNRGNFPPRFSGRQFPNYSSELNVNALELEDSALYLCASSSYRVGNTEAFFGQGTRLTVV.

The chain combines TRBV29-1 with TRBJ1-1, with a weak D call TRBD1 (6 bases). The CDR3 is 14 residues long. In germline, CDR1 is SQVTM, CDR2 ANQGSEA. The V end was cut by 3 bases, the J end by 5 bases, with 16 bases between. Written as DNA, the CDR3 is TGCAGCGTTGAGGACAGAATTAGATCGACTGAAGCTTTCTTT. Its translation: CSVEDRIRSTEAFF.

The table lists this clone with a few counts. This chain uses TRBV19 with TRBJ1-5; D remains unclear. The CDR3 is made up of 14 amino acids. V was cut by 2 bases and J by 0 bases, with 5 bases left in between. Germline V gene data show CDR1 as LNHDA and CDR2 as SQIVND (reference sequence). The CDR3 coding sequence is TGTGCCAGTAGTATATACGTTAGCAATCAGCCCCAGCATTTT. As protein: CASSIYVSNQPQHF. The full variable domain, in which reference TRBV19 and TRBJ1-5 provide the parts outside the CDR3, is DGGITQSPKYLFRKEGQNVTLSCEQNLNHDAMYWYRQDPGQGLRLIYYSQIVNDFQKGDIAEGYSVSREKKESFPLTVTSAQKNPTAFYLCASSIYVSNQPQHFGDGTRLSIL.

The V and J genes are TRBV28 and TRBJ1-2; no firm D call. CDR1 is MDHEN and CDR2 is SYDVKM in the germline V gene. Trimming took 7 bases from V and 2 from J, leaving 14 bases between them. The CDR3 runs 14 residues. For the CDR3, the DNA is TGTGCCAGCACCCTGGTGGAACCCAACTATGGCTACACCTTC. This gives the protein CASTLVEPNYGYTF.

Remarks on this clone: Different DNA sequences within this sample yield the same CDR3. V usage is TRBV4-1 and J usage is TRBJ2-2; 9 nucleotides agree with TRBD2. The CDR3 is 16 amino acids. Germline V gene data show CDR1 as MGHRA and CDR2 as YSYEKL. With V trimmed by 3 bases and J by 4 bases, 6 bases remained unmatched. The DNA for the CDR3 is TGCGCCAGCAGCCAGTTAGCGGGAGTTGGCACCGGGGAGCTGTTTTTT. Translating gives CASSQLAGVGTGELFF.

This chain connects TRBV19 to TRBJ2-5; D perhaps matches TRBD1 (5 bases). This CDR3 is built from 15 residues. The germline gives CDR1 LNHDA, CDR2 SQIVND (reference sequence). V was trimmed by 0 bases and J by 5 bases, leaving 13 bases between them. The CDR3 reads CASSIEGRPPETQYF. CDR3 coding DNA: TGTGCCAGTAGTATAGAGGGGCGGCCTCCGGAGACCCAGTACTTC.

This clone has a single count. The chain couples TRBV5-5 to TRBJ1-5; D is undetermined. Germline values: CDR1 SGHKS, CDR2 YYEKEE (reference sequence). V gave up 4 bases and J gave up 1 base, with 9 bases separating them. The CDR3 totals 14 residues. The CDR3, as DNA: TGTGCCAGCAGCCTACTGTTAAGCAATCAGCCCCAGCATTTT. This encodes CASSLLLSNQPQHF.

This chain links TRBV19 with TRBJ2-5, with 9 nucleotides matching TRBD1. Germline V CDR1 and CDR2: LNHDA, SQIVND (reference sequence). The CDR3 loop spans 17 amino acids. V lost 1 base to trimming and J lost 5 bases; unmatched junction nucleotides: 11. CDR3 amino acids: CASSIATGTGLVETQYF. The CDR3 region has the DNA TGTGCCAGTAGTATAGCAACCGGGACAGGGTTGGTGGAGACCCAGTACTTC.

The rearrangement links TRBV5-1 to TRBJ2-3; D unresolved. This CDR3 comprises 14 residues. Per the germline V gene, CDR1 is SGHRS and CDR2 is YFSETQ. Between the trimmed V and J ends, which lost 1 base and 10 bases, there was a span of 16 bases. The CDR3 nucleotides read TGCGCCAGCAGCTTGCGGTCCGGACCCCAAGCGCAGTATTTT. This sequence encodes CASSLRSGPQAQYF. The full variable domain, in which reference TRBV5-1 and TRBJ2-3 provide the parts outside the CDR3, is KAGVTQTPRYLIKTRGQQVTLSCSPISGHRSVSWYQQTPGQGLQFLFEYFSETQRNKGNFPGRFSGRQFSNSRSEMNVSTLELGDSALYLCASSLRSGPQAQYFGPGTRLTVL.

The chain uses TRBV9 and TRBJ2-1, with D perhaps matching TRBD1 (6 bases). CDR1 is SGDLS, CDR2 YYNGEE, per germline. V was clipped by 3 bases and J by 10 bases, with 8 bases between them. This CDR3 spans 11 amino acids. The DNA of the CDR3 is TGTGCCAGCAGCGCGGACAGAGAGCAGTTCTTC. This translates into CASSADREQFF.

The chain combines TRBV13 with TRBJ2-5, with 10 bases aligning to TRBD2. The junction had 4 bases not matched to a gene; V was cut back by 5 bases and J by 1 base. Germline V gives CDR1 PRHDT, CDR2 FYEKMQ (reference sequence). There are 15 residues in the CDR3. The CDR3 protein is CASSQRTSGQETQYF. In nucleotides, the CDR3 is TGTGCCAGCAGCCAAAGGACTAGCGGCCAAGAGACCCAGTACTTC.

V and J are TRBV6-5 and TRBJ1-2; TRBD1 might be the D (5 bases). This CDR3 has 15 amino acids. Germline V gene data show CDR1 as MNHEY and CDR2 as SVGAGI. V dropped 5 bases and J dropped 2 bases, with 15 bases sitting between them. The CDR3 here is CASSAIGTSNYGYTF. The CDR3 coding sequence is TGTGCCAGCAGTGCCATAGGGACGTCGAACTATGGCTACACCTTC.